These 17 T cell receptor beta chains originate from one sample sequenced in a study of blood T cells in healthy people across ages. A second PCR, run for about 7 to 12 cycles, used a sample-barcoded 5' primer plus a J-beta primer mix. MiXCR, run by TCRdb on the 5' RACE reads, gives a single entry per CDR3 protein. The sample lists approximately 780,000 distinct CDR3 sequences, around 25% occurring once. This sample also appeared in a second study, on T cells of mothers and their children.

The material sequenced was blood. The receptors originated from a boy aged 5-17 years in good health.

As for this clonotype: The junction and the germline gene differ at one end; a read error may be behind it. The V gene is TRBV29-1, the J gene TRBJ2-3; 12 positions match TRBD2. The CDR3 totals 14 residues. Germline-derived CDR1 and CDR2 are SQVTM and ANQGSEA. This CDR3 is CSALAGGNTETQYF. Written as DNA, the CDR3 is TGCAGCGCACTAGCGGGGGGTAACACAGAGACGCAGTATTTT.

This clonotype was found a few times. The chain employs TRBV3-1 and TRBJ1-2; TRBD1 matches 8 bases. This CDR3 contains 15 residues. V lost 4 bases to trimming and J lost 8 bases; unmatched junction nucleotides: 12. Per the germline V gene, CDR1 is LGHDT and CDR2 is YNNKEL (reference sequence). CDR3 residues: CASSLSGTGRGGYTF. As DNA, the CDR3 is TGTGCCAGCAGCCTTTCCGGGACAGGCCGGGGAGGCTACACCTTC.

The DNA of the CDR3 is TGCAGTGCTAGTGGTAGGGGAGGCCAAGAGACCCAGTACTTC. It yields the protein CSASGRGGQETQYF. The chain couples TRBV20-1 to TRBJ2-5; D possibly corresponds to TRBD2 (6 bases). V dropped 3 bases and J dropped 1 base, with 12 bases sitting between them. The CDR3 loop spans 14 amino acids. Germline V gene lookup returns CDR1 DFQATT and CDR2 SNEGSKA (reference sequence).

This clonotype was observed a few times. This chain joins TRBV9 and TRBJ1-1, with TRBD1 matching over 7 bases. CDR1 and CDR2 (germline): SGDLS, YYNGEE. The CDR3 is 13 amino acids. V trimming: 4 bases; J trimming: 4 bases; junction bases outside the gene matches: 4. CDR3 region: CASSPEGATEAFF. The CDR3 DNA follows: TGTGCCAGCAGCCCTGAGGGGGCCACTGAAGCTTTCTTT.

This clonotype was counted between two and nine times. The rearrangement uses TRBV11-2 and TRBJ2-1; no clear D. The assigned J gene may be wrong: the sequence end matches TRBJ2-5 better. CDR1 is SGHAT and CDR2 is FQNNGV in the germline V gene. This CDR3 is 14 amino acids long. The DNA of the CDR3 is TGTGCCAGCAGTCTTACAAGGATACAAGAGACCCAGTACTTC. Translating it yields CASSLTRIQETQYF.

The chain employs TRBV5-1 and TRBJ2-7; tentative D call: TRBD1 (7 bases). CDR1 is SGHRS and CDR2 is YFSETQ in the germline V gene. There are 16 residues in the CDR3. Trimming took off 4 bases at V and 5 bases at J, with 22 bases between the two ends. Here the CDR3 reads CASSAGPRDSGDEQYF. CDR3 in DNA: TGCGCCAGCAGCGCGGGGCCCCGGGACAGTGGTGACGAGCAGTACTTC. Filled out from reference TRBV5-1 and TRBJ2-7, the complete variable domain reads KAGVTQTPRYLIKTRGQQVTLSCSPISGHRSVSWYQQTPGQGLQFLFEYFSETQRNKGNFPGRFSGRQFSNSRSEMNVSTLELGDSALYLCASSAGPRDSGDEQYFGPGTRLTVT.

The chain couples TRBV7-2 to TRBJ2-7, with 9 bases fitting TRBD1. There are 15 residues in the CDR3. The junction had 10 bases not matched to a gene; V was cut back by 5 bases and J by 5 bases. CDR1 and CDR2 (germline): SGHTA, FQGNSA. The chain's CDR3 is CASSAQGAPRDEQYF. The CDR3 nucleotides are TGTGCCAGCAGCGCACAGGGGGCCCCCCGGGACGAGCAGTACTTC.

The chain carries TRBV7-9 and TRBJ2-5; D call uncertain. CDR1 is SEHNR, CDR2 FQNEAQ, per germline (reference sequence). CDR3 size: 11 residues. V was cut by 7 bases and J by 5 bases, with 8 bases left in between. CDR3 region: CASTPWETQYF. The CDR3 DNA reads TGTGCCAGCACCCCCTGGGAGACCCAGTACTTC.

The chain recombines TRBV6-5 with TRBJ2-3; D might be TRBD2 (5 bases). This CDR3 spans 13 amino acids. Looked up from germline, CDR1 is MNHEY and CDR2 is SVGAGI. V was clipped by 6 bases and J by 4 bases, with 11 bases between them. The CDR3 loop is CASSFTRSDTQYF. The CDR3 DNA sequence: TGTGCCAGCAGCTTTACTAGGTCAGATACGCAGTATTTT.

The genes are TRBV5-1 and TRBJ2-1, with 9 positions matching TRBD1. The assigned J gene may be wrong: the sequence end matches TRBJ2-7 better. The CDR3 contains 16 residues. Germline loops: CDR1 SGHRS, CDR2 YFSETQ. The DNA of the CDR3 is TGCGCCAGCAGCAGGACCCGGGACAGGGCCTCCTACGAGCAGTACTTC. The encoded protein is CASSRTRDRASYEQYF.

This clonotype was recorded once. The chain carries TRBV5-1 and TRBJ1-2, with 12 bases aligning to TRBD1. This CDR3 comprises 14 residues. The germline V gene has CDR1 SGHRS and CDR2 YFSETQ. The ends lost 4 bases at V and 12 bases at J; junction bases unmatched: 10. CDR3 bases: TGCGCCAGCAGCCTGGAGGGACAGGGGGCGCGAGACACCTTC. Translating it yields CASSLEGQGARDTF.

V usage is TRBV27 and J usage is TRBJ2-7, with D perhaps being TRBD1 or TRBD2 (5 bases each). This CDR3 region has 12 residues. V lost 10 bases and J 6 bases, leaving 16 bases between the germline ends. Germline assignment: CDR1 MNHEY and CDR2 SMNVEV (reference sequence). The CDR3 region has the DNA TGTGCCACACGGACACGGGGTGGCGAGCAGTACTTC. Translation gives CATRTRGGEQYF.

This clonotype was detected many times. The chain links TRBV4-1 to TRBJ2-4; no clear D. Trimming cost V 1 base and J 4 bases, with 8 bases left between them. Per the germline V gene, CDR1 is MGHRA and CDR2 is YSYEKL. This CDR3 has 14 residues. CDR3: CASSQGLRKNIQYF. Here the CDR3 DNA reads TGCGCCAGCAGCCAAGGTCTGCGGAAAAACATTCAGTACTTC.

This clonotype came up a few times. The chain links TRBV5-1 to TRBJ2-5, with TRBD2 identical over 13 bases. This CDR3 has 18 residues. Germline-derived CDR1 and CDR2 are SGHRS and YFSETQ. V was pared by 4 bases and J by 1 base, with 10 bases of the junction left unmatched. CDR3 in DNA: TGCGCCAGCAGCAACGCCGGACTAGCGGGGGCCCCCCAAGAGACCCAGTACTTC. This gives the protein CASSNAGLAGAPQETQYF.

In its sample, this clonotype was seen a few times. The J gene is TRBJ2-5, the V gene TRBV24-1; 10 bases map to TRBD2. With the DNA end fitting TRBJ2-7 better, the J assignment may be wrong. The CDR3 contains 14 residues. Germline-derived CDR1 and CDR2 are KGHDR and SFDVKD. DNA of the CDR3: TGTGCCACCTCCGGGACTAGCGTGCCCTACGAGCAGTACTTC. Translation: CATSGTSVPYEQYF.

This clonotype was counted only a few times. The chain has TRBV27 and TRBJ1-1; D call uncertain. The CDR3 covers 14 residues. Germline V gives CDR1 MNHEY, CDR2 SMNVEV (reference sequence). Trimming removed 6 bases from V and 0 bases from J, with 11 bases in between. The CDR3 loop is CASSRHFLNTEAFF. The CDR3 DNA follows: TGTGCCAGCAGCCGACACTTTTTGAACACTGAAGCTTTCTTT.

The chain carries TRBV12-3 or TRBV12-4 and TRBJ2-5, with 15 nucleotides matching TRBD2. The CDR3 consists of 18 residues. V lost 4 bases and J lost 4; bases outside the gene matches: 10. CDR3 nucleotide sequence: TGTGCCAGCAGTTCTAGGACTAGCGGGGGGGCCCGGTCAGAGACCCAGTACTTC. Its translation is CASSSRTSGGARSETQYF.